This TCR beta chain was recorded in a study of T cell responses to AZD1222 COVID-19 vaccine. Study results and limitations: Repertoire samples came only from after the peak T cell response. Clonal diversity was possibly underestimated, and white British individuals and females predominated among donors. Two AZD1222 administrations were followed by greater Spike-specific TCR breadth and depth.

On this clone itself: Its antigen is undetermined.

The assay was immunoSEQ multiplex PCR, and TCRdb's table has in-frame clones only and misses some. The table has around 160,000 clones, roughly 91% seen once. Germline CDR1 and CDR2: SGHAT and FQNNGV. This CDR3 spans 14 amino acids. With 0 bases removed from V and 3 bases from J, the gap between germline ends came to 8 bases. The sequenced sample was peripheral blood, obtained on day 0 of AZD1222 vaccination. The TCR was taken from an adult in good health. This chain connects TRBV11-2 to TRBJ1-2; no reliable D call. CDR3 coding DNA: TGTGCCAGCAGCTTAGATCATAAATACTATGGCTACACCTTC. Protein sequence: CASSLDHKYYGYTF.